These 25 T cell receptor beta chains were sequenced from one sample in a study of T cells after yellow fever vaccination. TCRdb itself ran the 5' RACE reads through MiXCR, one entry per CDR3 protein. The data show some 550,000 distinct CDR3 sequences, under 25% seen once. Sample: PBMCs, taken 15 days after the yellow fever booster vaccination. These receptors were obtained from a man aged 25-40 years who received the YFV17D yellow fever vaccine.

This chain uses TRBV5-5 with TRBJ2-3; 7 bases align to TRBD1. This CDR3 is built from 15 residues. Germline values: CDR1 SGHKS, CDR2 YYEKEE (reference sequence). The J segment lost 2 bases and the V segment lost 5 bases, leaving 8 bases of the junction unmatched. This chain's CDR3 is CASRAPGQNTDTQYF. In nucleotides, the CDR3 is TGTGCCAGCAGAGCCCCGGGACAGAACACAGATACGCAGTATTTT.

This clonotype has just one count. This chain's CDR3 is CASSLYARGTFYEQYF. The CDR3 DNA reads TGTGCCAGCAGTTTATACGCCCGGGGCACCTTTTACGAGCAGTACTTC. J is TRBJ2-7 and V is TRBV27; possibly TRBD1 or TRBD2 for D (5 bases each). The CDR3 spans 16 residues. V lost 1 base to trimming and J lost 4 bases, with 17 bases between them. CDR1 and CDR2 from the germline V gene are MNHEY and SMNVEV (reference sequence).

CDR3 loop: CSARDPRGRGETQYF. The DNA of the CDR3 is TGCAGTGCTAGAGATCCGAGGGGGCGCGGAGAGACCCAGTACTTC. This chain uses TRBV20-1 with TRBJ2-5, with 7 bases aligning to TRBD1. V trimming: 0 bases; J trimming: 4 bases; junction bases outside the gene matches: 8. Germline CDR1 DFQATT, CDR2 SNEGSKA (reference sequence). The CDR3 is 15 amino acids.

This chain uses TRBV7-3 with TRBJ2-1, with D perhaps given as TRBD1 or TRBD2 (5 bases each). V was trimmed by 1 base and J by 5 bases, leaving 18 bases between them. Germline V gene lookup returns CDR1 SGHTA and CDR2 FQGTGA. CDR3 length equals 17 residues. The DNA of the CDR3 is TGTGCCAGCAGCTTAAGCCCCCAACCGGGGCCACACAATGAGCAGTTCTTC. It is translated as CASSLSPQPGPHNEQFF.

Of note for this clonotype: Mismatch with germline at one junction end may stem from a read error. V gene TRBV20-1 combines with J gene TRBJ2-1, with 7 bases identical to TRBD2. Germline V CDR1 and CDR2: DFQATT, SNEGSKA (reference sequence). CDR3 length equals 12 residues. DNA for the CDR3: TGCAATGCTGGAGCGGGGAACAATGAGCAGTTCTTC. Amino acids: CNAGAGNNEQFF.

The sample holds a few counts of this clonotype. The CDR3 coding sequence is TGTGCCAGCAGCGTAGACTCCTCTGGGGCCAACGTCCTGACTTTC. Its protein is CASSVDSSGANVLTF. The chain joins TRBV9 to TRBJ2-6; D call uncertain. Trimming took 0 bases from V and 0 from J, leaving 4 bases between them. The germline V gene has CDR1 SGDLS and CDR2 YYNGEE. This CDR3 contains 15 residues.

This chain joins TRBV28 and TRBJ2-4, with a weak D call TRBD1 (6 bases). This CDR3 has 13 amino acids. CDR1 is MDHEN, CDR2 SYDVKM, per germline. Trimming shortened V by 6 bases and J by 8 bases, and 14 bases separated the two germline ends. Here the CDR3 DNA reads TGTGCCAGCAGCCCACCATACAGGGACATTCAGTACTTC. This encodes CASSPPYRDIQYF.

The chain is built from TRBV7-9 and TRBJ2-5, with 7 nucleotides matching TRBD1. The length of the CDR3 is 15 residues. In germline, CDR1 is SEHNR, CDR2 FQNEAQ (reference sequence). V shed 7 bases, J shed 0 bases, and the junction held 8 bases outside the gene matches. The CDR3 loop is CASNTRGSDQETQYF. CDR3 coding DNA: TGTGCCAGCAACACCAGGGGGAGCGACCAAGAGACCCAGTACTTC.

In this sample, this clonotype turned up many times. This chain links TRBV20-1 with TRBJ2-2; D may be TRBD1 (5 bases). The germline gives CDR1 DFQATT, CDR2 SNEGSKA (reference sequence). The CDR3 contains 12 residues. Trimming pared 3 bases from V and 6 bases from J, leaving 8 bases between. The CDR3 protein is CSASQGAGELFF. Here the CDR3 DNA reads TGCAGTGCTAGTCAAGGGGCCGGGGAGCTGTTTTTT.

This clonotype was counted between two and nine times. The rearrangement joins TRBV6-5 to TRBJ2-2; D possibly matches TRBD1 or TRBD2 (5 bases each). CDR3 length: 16 residues. The V and J ends lost 2 bases and 8 bases respectively, with 18 bases between them. Germline loops: CDR1 MNHEY, CDR2 SVGAGI. The CDR3 loop is CASSYLRDLPEGELFF. In DNA form, the CDR3 reads TGTGCCAGCAGTTACCTCCGGGACCTCCCCGAAGGGGAGCTGTTTTTT.

This rearrangement joins TRBV9 to TRBJ2-1; 10 bases line up with TRBD1. CDR1 is SGDLS and CDR2 is YYNGEE in the germline V gene. This CDR3 is 16 amino acids long. The trim removed 3 bases at V and 2 bases at J, leaving 5 bases unmatched. This CDR3 reads CASSEGQGGTYNEQFF. The CDR3 bases are TGTGCCAGCAGCGAAGGACAGGGGGGTACCTACAATGAGCAGTTCTTC.

The gene calls are TRBV18 and TRBJ1-1; D is uncertain. The CDR3 has 12 residues. Germline V gene sequence: CDR1 KGHSH, CDR2 LQKENI. Trimming removed 3 bases from V and 11 bases from J, with 13 bases in between. The CDR3 DNA is TGTGCCAGCTCACCGACTAGGGCCTTTGCTTTCTTT. Amino acids: CASSPTRAFAFF.

The chain couples TRBV6-5 to TRBJ2-7; D is undetermined. V was trimmed by 8 bases and J by 6 bases, leaving 11 bases between them. The CDR3 length is 11 residues. The V gene's germline CDR1 is MNHEY and CDR2 SVGAGI. DNA for the CDR3: TGTGCCAGCGAGGACGAAGTCGAGCAGTACTTC. Its translation: CASEDEVEQYF.

The J gene is TRBJ2-3, the V gene TRBV14; 10 bases agree with TRBD2. Trimming at V came to 2 bases and at J to 4 bases, leaving 6 bases not matched to a gene. This CDR3 has 16 amino acids. Germline loops: CDR1 SGHDN, CDR2 FVKESK. The CDR3 DNA is TGTGCCAGCAGCCAATGGGGACTAGCGACGGCAGATACGCAGTATTTT. Protein product: CASSQWGLATADTQYF. Drawing the rest from reference TRBV14 and TRBJ2-3, the complete variable domain is EAGVTQFPSHSVIEKGQTVTLRCDPISGHDNLYWYRRVMGKEIKFLLHFVKESKQDESGMPNNRFLAERTGGTYSTLKVQPAELEDSGVYFCASSQWGLATADTQYFGPGTRLTVL.

This clonotype was picked up a small number of times. The genes are TRBV7-2 and TRBJ2-1; 8 positions match TRBD2. Trimming at V came to 6 bases and at J to 7 bases, leaving 11 bases not matched to a gene. The CDR3 sequence is 15 residues long. From germline, CDR1 is SGHTA and CDR2 FQGNSA. CDR3 sequence (DNA): TGTGCCAGCAGTCTAACCGGGACTAGGGGTAATGAGCAGTTCTTC. This sequence encodes CASSLTGTRGNEQFF. The whole variable domain, filled in from reference TRBV7-2 and TRBJ2-1, reads GAGVSQSPSNKVTEKGKDVELRCDPISGHTALYWYRQSLGQGLEFLIYFQGNSAPDKSGLPSDRFSAERTGGSVSTLTIQRTQQEDSAVYLCASSLTGTRGNEQFFGPGTRLTVL.

As for this clonotype: Germline and junction disagree at one end, which may indicate a read error. The chain has TRBV7-7 and TRBJ2-1; 7 nucleotides align to TRBD2. CDR1 SSHAT and CDR2 FNYEAQ come from the germline V gene (reference sequence). This CDR3 is built from 16 residues. CDR3 loop: CASSLGFASGPSEQFF. In nucleotides, the CDR3 is TGTGCTAGCAGCTTAGGGTTCGCTAGCGGCCCGTCTGAGCAGTTCTTC.

This clonotype was seen more than once but under ten times. This chain connects TRBV9 to TRBJ1-6; a weak D match, TRBD1 (5 bases). This CDR3 comprises 15 residues. V was cut by 1 base and J by 7 bases, with 12 bases left in between. CDR1 is SGDLS, CDR2 YYNGEE, per germline. The CDR3 DNA reads as TGTGCCAGCAGCGTACAGGGCCACGGGAATTCACCCCTCCACTTT. This sequence encodes CASSVQGHGNSPLHF.

The chain couples TRBV7-9 to TRBJ1-3; D gene uncertain. This CDR3 has 14 amino acids. Trimming removed 5 bases at V and 2 bases at J, with 10 bases between. Looked up from germline, CDR1 is SEHNR and CDR2 is FQNEAQ (reference sequence). For the CDR3, the DNA is TGTGCCAGCAGCCGAGGCACTCCTGGAAACACCATATATTTT. Protein: CASSRGTPGNTIYF.

A note on this clonotype: One junction end disagrees with the germline gene, perhaps due to a read error. This chain connects TRBV7-7 to TRBJ2-4, with D possibly called TRBD1 or TRBD2 (5 bases each). The CDR3 is 13 amino acids. CDR1 is SSHAT and CDR2 is FNYEAQ in the germline V gene (reference sequence). The CDR3 DNA reads as TGTGCTAGCAGCCCCGAGGGGCAGAACATTCAGTACTTC. This encodes CASSPEGQNIQYF.

This chain links TRBV12-3 or TRBV12-4 with TRBJ2-5; weak D call: TRBD2 (6 bases). Trimming shortened V by 6 bases and J by 3 bases, and 17 bases separated the two germline ends. CDR3 length equals 15 residues. The CDR3 spells CASSSGSGAKETQYF. DNA of the CDR3: TGTGCCAGCAGCTCTGGGTCGGGAGCTAAAGAGACCCAGTACTTC.

J is TRBJ1-2 and V is TRBV12-3 or TRBV12-4; no firm D call. CDR3 length: 14 amino acids. The V gene lost 6 bases and the J gene lost 7 bases, with 18 bases spanning the gap. The CDR3 DNA reads as TGTGCCAGCAGGAGGGCCCTCTCAGCGGTTGGCTACACCTTC. Encoded protein: CASRRALSAVGYTF.

This clonotype was detected a few times. This sequence joins TRBV5-1 and TRBJ2-3; D gene uncertain. Trimming took off 2 bases at V and 1 base at J, with 14 bases between the two ends. Germline V CDR1 and CDR2: SGHRS, YFSETQ. The CDR3 consists of 16 residues. CDR3 loop: CASSLATAKGTDTQYF. The CDR3 DNA reads as TGCGCCAGCAGCTTAGCTACAGCGAAGGGCACAGATACGCAGTATTTT.

This chain connects TRBV6-1 to TRBJ2-7; no clear D gene. Trimming left V 8 bases short and J 1 base short, with 12 bases between. The CDR3 is made up of 13 amino acids. CDR1 and CDR2 (germline): MNHNS, SASEGT. The CDR3 protein is CASDSQLSYEQYF. The CDR3 DNA sequence: TGTGCCAGCGATAGCCAACTTTCCTACGAGCAGTACTTC.

The gene calls are TRBV5-1 and TRBJ2-7, with TRBD2 identical over 7 bases. The junction had 9 bases not matched to a gene; V was cut back by 2 bases and J by 4 bases. In germline, CDR1 is SGHRS, CDR2 YFSETQ. The CDR3 length is 15 residues. The DNA for the CDR3 is TGCGCCAGCAGCTTCGTCCTAGCGGACCTGTACGAGCAGTACTTC. This gives the protein CASSFVLADLYEQYF.

This clonotype occurred a few times. The gene calls are TRBV5-1 and TRBJ2-1; TRBD2 matches 15 bases. The CDR3 length is 19 residues. V was pared by 7 bases and J by 8 bases, with 19 bases of the junction left unmatched. CDR1 and CDR2 (germline): SGHRS, YFSETQ. CDR3 protein: CASGPIGGLAGGSRDEQFF. In DNA form, the CDR3 reads TGCGCCAGCGGGCCAATTGGGGGACTAGCGGGAGGCTCCCGCGATGAGCAGTTCTTC.